This TCR beta chain emerged from a study of cytomegalovirus exposure and HLA in healthy donors (TCRdb year 2017). General notes on the study: An earlier analysis of roughly 500 of the donors reported 276 Gb of sequence data and 90 million to 120 million unique TCR beta sequences obtained from roughly 180 million T cells. Around 300 gigabases of sequencing data and around 87 million unique TCR sequences were included in an early release covering several hundred HLA-typed donors. Among the approximately 430 genotyped donors, approximately 81% belonged to the genetic ancestry cluster associated with self-reported Caucasian donors. The aim of the study was to test whether cataloging public T cell receptors could identify signatures of past pathogen exposure. The T cell repertoires of under 700 subjects were profiled by immunosequencing and related to cytomegalovirus serostatus. Along with the roughly 700-subject first cohort, a separate validation cohort of over a hundred different subjects was used. To predict cytomegalovirus infection status, the study brought together high-throughput TCR immunosequencing, statistical association of individual TCRs with disease status, and machine learning. A later analysis re-analyzed previously published TCR beta repertoires from 660 or so donors and added high-resolution HLA genotyping to study TCR occurrence patterns. Rather than drawing on any new phenotypic data, the later analysis identified candidate immune exposures from TCR beta sequences and the way those sequences occurred across donors. In an earlier analysis of around 540 of the donors, high-throughput TCR beta sequencing was used to judge whether each TCR beta V gene segment behaved as functional or pseudogenic. Alongside the repertoire data, information on donor age, sex, ethnicity and CMV serostatus was compiled. Genome-wide SNP genotypes for about 65% of the 666 donors were used in a later genetic analysis, which treated that subset as a discovery cohort. All discovery cohort repertoires had been generated using a single sequencing platform. Both class I and class II loci were covered by HLA typing, at four-digit resolution. Typing coverage varied by locus: roughly 629-630 donors for A, B, C, DRB1 and DQB1; approximately 500 for DQA1; some 610 for DPA1; fewer than 480 for DPB1. Because of strong linkage in the cohort, roughly five DR-DQ haplotypes were treated as single units for association and clustering. Among almost 400 genotyped donors of the cohort, an average of around 240,000 unique TCR beta nucleotide sequences were sequenced per donor, roughly a sixth of them non-productive. What the study reported, not specific to this receptor: In vitro tests confirmed that a few of the cytomegalovirus-associated TCR beta chains recognize cytomegalovirus antigens. Several of the top co-occurrence clusters appeared to be linked to parvovirus B19, influenza, CMV and Epstein-Barr virus, according to a later analysis. For the cohort, immune exposure information was limited to CMV serostatus. Most TCR sequences were seen in very few donors, while some public TCRs were found in many individuals. In a later analysis, 16,951 TCR beta sequences were associated with specific HLA alleles at a false discovery rate of 0.05. Compared with the approximately 700-donor mean, donors in an Asian-associated ancestry cluster had fewer N-insertions in productive TCRs, according to a later genetic analysis. Because some donors lacked HLA typing at each locus, the association tests relied only on the typed subset. An association between a missense DCLRE1C variant and V-gene and J-gene trimming of TCR beta chains was found in a later genetic analysis and replicated in an independent cohort. Over 15 rarely observed V segments, including chromosome 9 orphons, were excluded from the earlier analysis of almost 600 of the donors because counts were too low. The classifier was reported to diagnose cytomegalovirus status with high specificity and sensitivity in both the original and validation cohorts. In a later analysis, the rate of TCR association differed among HLA loci, with DRB1 alleles having the most associated TCRs and HLA-C alleles having the fewest. A further reported finding was that TCR beta sequences accurately predicted the HLA-A and HLA-B alleles for most subjects in the first cohort. Compared with equally common non-associated chains, HLA-associated TCR beta chains in a later analysis were more clonally expanded and had lower generation probabilities. A cluster of highly shared sequence variants was judged likely to be a technical artifact of the sequencing pipeline. Presence/absence analyses assumed roughly uniform sequencing depth across donors, an assumption that may not hold. According to a later analysis, most CMV-associated TCR beta chains appeared to be HLA-restricted, and the HLA associations seemed to be driven largely by CMV exposure. This cohort had only TCR beta chains sequenced, and the lack of alpha or paired-chain data limited which features could be detected. The study listed 150 to 200 TCR beta chains as associated with cytomegalovirus. Linkage disequilibrium might explain the correlated functional status among segregating V segments, but an unknown experimental factor could not be excluded. The authors suggested that the approach could potentially be extended to other disease states and immunological phenotypes. An earlier analysis of approximately 590 of the donors showed that most TCR beta V segments appeared in productive rearrangements either about 87% or about 30% of the time, which broadly matched IMGT annotations. Because the 87-base-pair reads could not distinguish some IMGT-functional V segments, including TRBV6-2 and TRBV6-3, those segments were excluded. When HLA alleles, especially DR and DQ, strongly co-occurred, attributing TCR associations to individual alleles was difficult.

In total, approximately 700 healthy bone marrow donors made up the cohort. At the time of sampling, all cohort members were nominally healthy, though unrecorded immune exposures were likely present. The donor was CMV seronegative and belonged to the group of 352 seronegative cohort members. A peripheral blood sample was provided by each donor, and peripheral blood mononuclear cells were used for TCR beta sequencing. Genomic DNA extraction from the blood cell samples was performed with the Qiagen DNeasy Blood Extraction Kit. The library was built by means of the immunoSEQ multiplex PCR assay. The multiplex PCR relied on a mix of 60 forward primers for TCR Vbeta segments and 13 reverse primers for TCR Jbeta segments. Amplification of the CDR3 region of rearranged TCR beta genes was performed with a multiplex PCR assay on genomic DNA. On the Illumina HiSeq System, the amplified TCR beta libraries were sequenced as 87-base-pair reads. The study's own analysis went as follows. A later analysis tallied around 82 million unique TCR beta chains across the approximately 670 repertoires, and about 10 million of those chains were shared by two or more donors. Raw reads were error-corrected and collapsed into unique sequences by a nearest-neighbor algorithm in which closely related sequences were merged to remove PCR and sequencing errors. CDR3 sequences were aligned to IMGT reference sequences to assign V, D and J gene segments. For a sequence to be retained, a match of at least six nucleotides to both a V gene segment and a J gene segment was required. Rearrangements were called productive when the CDR3 lacked stop codons and stayed in frame with V and J; all others were non-productive. CDR3 was defined according to IMGT convention as the region running from the second conserved V-encoded cysteine to the conserved J-encoded phenylalanine. In an earlier analysis of roughly 580 of the donors, sequences lacking an unambiguous match to a single V gene segment were excluded. An earlier analysis of 587 of the donors called V segments functional above 56.7% productive rearrangements and segregating when the between-donor standard deviation exceeded 5%. A statistical classification framework was developed to diagnose cytomegalovirus status using the catalog of TCR beta chain sequences. A later analysis assigned V and J genes by comparing TCR nucleotide sequences with IMGT/GENE-DB human TR gene sequences. Using the TCRdist pipeline, a later analysis assigned CDR3 sequences along with most-parsimonious VDJ recombination scenarios. In a later analysis, each TCR beta chain was defined by its CDR3 amino acid sequence together with its V-gene family, and reads lacking a unique V-gene family were excluded. To address suspected cross-contamination and a sequencing artifact, a later analysis removed around 600 highly shared, low-generation-probability nucleotide sequences. In a later analysis, a clonal expansion index was calculated for each public chain from normalized within-repertoire ranks of inferred template counts. A later analysis computed generation probabilities with a VDJ recombination model fitted to out-of-frame rearrangements, and checked the results against IGoR. A later analysis scored TCR-TCR, TCR-HLA and TCR-CMV co-occurrence with hypergeometric tests, applying a repertoire-size bias correction to TCR pairs. A later analysis estimated false discovery rates by permuting HLA or CMV assignments 20 times. In a later analysis, co-occurring TCRs were grouped with DBSCAN, and TCRdist sequence similarity was added when clustering was performed within HLA-allele-positive subsets. Co-occurrence clustering excluded repertoires with fewer than 30,000 or more than 120,000 public chains, plus five with anomalous nucleotide sharing. TCRdb retrieved this table from immuneACCESS and kept in-frame rearrangements only. Not all clones are present; in checked studies, unresolved V genes account for under half, and no reason is known for the remainder. That table gives V, J and clone size, and the DNA gave D and trimming. Present in this sample are around 140,000 clones, about 86% of which were seen just once. About 5% of the sample belongs to the ten largest clones.

With regard to this clone: It has no known antigen specificity. It has no much larger one-base neighbor in the sample; base qualities were not kept.

The CDR3 starts with the cysteine, ends with the phenylalanine, and has 13 residues. Only the CDR3 portion is preserved as DNA: 39 bases, with reading frame beginning at the first base. CDR1 is given as GTSNPN and CDR2 as SVGIG, both from the germline V gene (reference sequence). At the junction V is shortened by 0 bases and J by 4 bases, with 9 bases in between. The chain employs TRBV30 and TRBJ1-2, with no confidently assigned D gene. The source is a woman in her twenties or thirties in good health and CMV-seronegative. Input material: PBMCs. The CDR3 protein: CAWSVANRYGYTF. The DNA reads as follows: TGTGCCTGGAGTGTAGCCAACCGCTATGGCTACACCTTC.